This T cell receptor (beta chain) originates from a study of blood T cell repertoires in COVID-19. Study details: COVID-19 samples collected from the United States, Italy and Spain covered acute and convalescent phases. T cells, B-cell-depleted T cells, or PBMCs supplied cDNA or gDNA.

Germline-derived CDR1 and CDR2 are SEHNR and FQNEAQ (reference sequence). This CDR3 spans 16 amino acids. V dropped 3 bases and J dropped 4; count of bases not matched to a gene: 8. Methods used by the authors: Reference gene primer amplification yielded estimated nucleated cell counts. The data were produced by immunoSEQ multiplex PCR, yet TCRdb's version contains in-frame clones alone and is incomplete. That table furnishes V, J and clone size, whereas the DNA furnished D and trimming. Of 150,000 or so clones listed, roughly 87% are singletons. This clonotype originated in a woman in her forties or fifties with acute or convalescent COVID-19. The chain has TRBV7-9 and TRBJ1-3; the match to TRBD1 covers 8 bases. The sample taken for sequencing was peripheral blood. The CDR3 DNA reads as TGTGCCAGCAGCTTTATACAGGGGGTTATCGGAAACACCATATATTTT. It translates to CASSFIQGVIGNTIYF.